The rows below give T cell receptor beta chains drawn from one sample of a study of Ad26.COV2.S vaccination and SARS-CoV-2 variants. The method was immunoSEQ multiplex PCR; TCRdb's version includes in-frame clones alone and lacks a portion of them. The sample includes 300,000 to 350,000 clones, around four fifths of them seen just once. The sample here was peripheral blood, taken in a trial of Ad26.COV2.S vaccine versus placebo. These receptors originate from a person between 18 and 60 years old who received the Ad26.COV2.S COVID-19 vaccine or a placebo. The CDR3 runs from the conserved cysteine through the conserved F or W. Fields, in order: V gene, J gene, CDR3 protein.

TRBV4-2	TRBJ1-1	CASSPRGRRTEAFF
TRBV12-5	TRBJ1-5	CASGPNRTPGRQPQHF
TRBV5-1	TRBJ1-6	CASSFGSDSPLHF
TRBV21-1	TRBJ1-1	CASSFPDRAGNTEAFF
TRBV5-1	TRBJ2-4	CASSLGQGAIGKNIQYF
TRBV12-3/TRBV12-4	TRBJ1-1	CASSLARDAEAFF
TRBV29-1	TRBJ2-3	CSADEGAGTDTQYF
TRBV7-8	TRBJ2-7	CASSPRDRVIYEQYF
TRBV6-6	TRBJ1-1	CASGPGGYGPAFF
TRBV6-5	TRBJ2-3	CASSYRRGYTQYF
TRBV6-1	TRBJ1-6	CASSEAGGAAYNSPLHF
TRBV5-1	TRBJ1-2	CASSWTGGPYGYTF
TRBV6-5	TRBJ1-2	CASSYSFSPLEGYTF
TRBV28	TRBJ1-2	CASSLPGVDYGYTF
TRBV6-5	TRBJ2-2	CASTEPPNTGELFF
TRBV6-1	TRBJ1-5	CASSEEGGQPQHF
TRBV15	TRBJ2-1	CATSRVDDEQFF
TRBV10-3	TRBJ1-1	CAIRRGGVDSAEAFF
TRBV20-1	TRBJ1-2	CSASNIPRLGYTF
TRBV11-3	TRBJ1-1	CASSGLGNTEAFF
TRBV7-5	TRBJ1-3	CVRSLQGPIGNTIYF
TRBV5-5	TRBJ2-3	CASSLDWSTDTQYF
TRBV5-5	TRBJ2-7	CASSSWTGYNAREQYF
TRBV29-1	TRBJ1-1	CSVVRGENTEAFF
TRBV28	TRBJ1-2	CASSFHLQGALGYTF